One sample yielded the 20 T cell receptor beta chains listed below, sequenced in a study of early T cells in non-severe SARS-CoV-2 infection. From the 5' RACE reads, TCRdb called clonotypes with MiXCR, one entry per CDR3 protein. The sample holds tens of thousands of distinct CDR3 sequences, 9% to 10% seen once. Sequencing was done on a sample of whole blood. These receptors originate from an adult who was a healthcare worker with PCR-confirmed SARS-CoV-2 infection or an uninfected control (not recorded which).

The rearrangement uses TRBV9 and TRBJ1-5, with a weak D call TRBD1 (5 bases). The CDR3 totals 14 residues. Germline lookup yields CDR1 SGDLS and CDR2 YYNGEE. V lost 0 bases and J lost 5, with 9 bases in between. The DNA of the CDR3 is TGTGCCAGCAGCGTAGGGCAGGGTGATCAGCCCCAGCATTTT. Protein sequence: CASSVGQGDQPQHF.

This clonotype has at least ten counts. The V call is TRBV5-1, the J call TRBJ2-7, with a tentative D call TRBD2 (5 bases). The CDR3 loop spans 12 amino acids. Germline-derived CDR1 and CDR2 are SGHRS and YFSETQ. Trimming took 5 bases from V and 6 from J, leaving 12 bases between them. The CDR3 reads CASRPEAFEQYF. The CDR3 nucleotides are TGCGCCAGCAGACCGGAGGCATTCGAGCAGTACTTC.

In regard to this clonotype: This sequence may be a read error, since a much larger clone differs from it by one base. The rearrangement joins TRBV5-1 to TRBJ2-2; the match to TRBD2 covers 8 bases. Germline V CDR1 and CDR2: SGHRS, YFSETQ. V was pared by 6 bases and J by 6 bases, with 7 bases of the junction left unmatched. This CDR3 is built from 14 residues. The CDR3 DNA follows: TGCGCCAGCAATGCGGGGGGAAACGCCGGGGAGCTGTTTTTT. Translation gives CASNAGGNAGELFF.

This clonotype was detected only a few times. The rearrangement links TRBV4-3 to TRBJ1-1, with D unresolved. This CDR3 spans 15 amino acids. Germline V gene lookup returns CDR1 LGHNA and CDR2 YSLEER. V lost 4 bases and J 3 bases, leaving 15 bases between the germline ends. The CDR3 sequence: CASSLIGHIDTEAFF. Here the CDR3 DNA reads TGCGCCAGCAGCCTCATAGGGCATATAGACACTGAAGCTTTCTTT.

This clonotype has ten or more counts. J is TRBJ1-2 and V is TRBV12-3 or TRBV12-4; TRBD1 is a possible D gene (6 bases). Trimming removed 7 bases at V and 2 bases at J, with 20 bases between. The CDR3 sequence is 16 residues long. The CDR3 loop is CASILLQGFGNYGYTF. The CDR3 DNA reads TGTGCCAGCATTCTCCTTCAGGGGTTCGGAAACTATGGCTACACCTTC.

The chain joins TRBV24-1 to TRBJ2-3; TRBD2 might be the D (5 bases). Trimming pared 4 bases from V and 3 bases from J, leaving 10 bases between. The CDR3 contains 14 residues. The germline gives CDR1 KGHDR, CDR2 SFDVKD. The CDR3 DNA follows: TGTGCCACCAGTGACCAGCTAGCTACAGATACGCAGTATTTT. Its protein is CATSDQLATDTQYF.

This clonotype was found many times. This chain uses TRBV7-3 with TRBJ2-2, with 7 bases lining up with TRBD2. The J segment lost 1 base and the V segment lost 1 base, leaving 6 bases of the junction unmatched. CDR1 and CDR2 (germline): SGHTA, FQGTGA. This CDR3 has 17 residues. DNA for the CDR3: TGTGCCAGCAGCTTAAAATCGCGGGGGATGAACACCGGGGAGCTGTTTTTT. Translating gives CASSLKSRGMNTGELFF.

This clonotype was seen more than once but under ten times. This chain links TRBV12-3 or TRBV12-4 with TRBJ1-4; D call uncertain. Trimming took off 0 bases at V and 8 bases at J, with 10 bases between the two ends. This CDR3 comprises 14 residues. The CDR3 nucleotides are TGTGCCAGCAGTTTAGCAGGGCGTGAGGAAAAACTGTTTTTT. Protein: CASSLAGREEKLFF.

This clonotype was seen only a few times. The gene calls are TRBV20-1 and TRBJ2-1; the D is unclear. Germline-derived CDR1 and CDR2 are DFQATT and SNEGSKA (reference sequence). CDR3 length: 12 residues. Deletions cut 3 bases from V and 6 bases from J, with 9 bases between. The CDR3 protein is CSARGPVNEQFF. The CDR3 DNA reads as TGCAGTGCTAGGGGCCCTGTCAATGAGCAGTTCTTC.

This clonotype was counted ten times or more. The chain is built from TRBV7-2 and TRBJ1-5; D not resolved. The CDR3 is 15 amino acids. Trimming removed 2 bases at V and 7 bases at J, with 15 bases between. Germline V gene lookup returns CDR1 SGHTA and CDR2 FQGNSA. The CDR3 region has the DNA TGTGCCAGCAGCTTAAACACCGGGTTCGGGCAGCCCCAGCATTTT. Its protein product is CASSLNTGFGQPQHF.

At least ten counts were recorded for this clonotype. This chain links TRBV9 with TRBJ2-3, with TRBD1 as a possible D gene (7 bases). V was clipped by 7 bases and J by 2 bases, with 11 bases between them. Germline loops: CDR1 SGDLS, CDR2 YYNGEE. This CDR3 is built from 13 residues. The chain's CDR3 is CASSRGVTDTQYF. CDR3 bases: TGTGCCAGCTCCAGGGGGGTCACAGATACGCAGTATTTT.

This clonotype was seen many times. The chain recombines TRBV27 with TRBJ2-2; D may be TRBD2 (6 bases). Between the trimmed V and J ends, which lost 2 bases and 3 bases, there was a span of 13 bases. Germline V gene sequence: CDR1 MNHEY, CDR2 SMNVEV (reference sequence). This CDR3 region has 16 residues. In nucleotides, the CDR3 is TGTGCCAGCAGTTTAAGGGGCCGGAGGGACACCGGGGAGCTGTTTTTT. It is translated as CASSLRGRRDTGELFF.

This clonotype was recorded many times. This sequence joins TRBV29-1 and TRBJ1-2; no clear D gene. The germline V gene has CDR1 SQVTM and CDR2 ANQGSEA. V shed 5 bases and J shed 5 bases, with 12 bases lying between them. This CDR3 has 12 residues. The CDR3 DNA reads TGCAGCGTTTTCGTGTCCCCGTATGGCTACACCTTC. Its translation is CSVFVSPYGYTF. Full variable domain (remainder filled in from reference TRBV29-1 and TRBJ1-2): SAVISQKPSRDICQRGTSLTIQCQVDSQVTMMFWYRQQPGQSLTLIATANQGSEATYESGFVIDKFPISRPNLTFSTLTVSNMSPEDSSIYLCSVFVSPYGYTFGSGTRLTVV.

This clonotype was detected many times. The J gene is TRBJ1-2, the V gene TRBV2; no clear D gene. There are 14 residues in the CDR3. The V end lost 8 bases, the J end lost 4 bases, and 17 bases lay between the germline ends. CDR1 and CDR2 from the germline V gene are SNHLY and FYNNEI. CDR3 amino acids: CASVRSGTSYGYTF. The DNA for the CDR3 is TGTGCCAGCGTCCGTTCGGGCACAAGCTATGGCTACACCTTC.

This chain uses TRBV19 with TRBJ2-1; TRBD2 matches 7 bases. The CDR3 consists of 16 residues. CDR1 and CDR2 (germline): LNHDA, SQIVND (reference sequence). Unmatched junction bases numbered 7, after V lost 5 bases and J lost 0 bases. The CDR3 DNA is TGTGCCAGTAGTCTCCACGGCGGGGGCTCCTACAATGAGCAGTTCTTC. This codes for CASSLHGGGSYNEQFF. Variable domain in full (rest from reference TRBV19 and TRBJ2-1): DGGITQSPKYLFRKEGQNVTLSCEQNLNHDAMYWYRQDPGQGLRLIYYSQIVNDFQKGDIAEGYSVSREKKESFPLTVTSAQKNPTAFYLCASSLHGGGSYNEQFFGPGTRLTVL.

Ten or more counts support this clonotype. The chain couples TRBV6-2 or TRBV6-3 to TRBJ2-5, with D unresolved. CDR1 MNHEY and CDR2 SVGEGT come from the germline V gene. The CDR3 sequence is 11 residues long. V was pared by 7 bases and J by 6 bases, with 9 bases between. The CDR3 DNA sequence: TGTGCCAGCAACTATGGGAAGACCCAGTACTTC. The encoded protein is CASNYGKTQYF.

In its sample, this clonotype was seen many times. The junction and the germline gene differ at one end; a read error may be behind it. The rearrangement joins TRBV12-3 or TRBV12-4 to TRBJ2-1, with a possible D match to TRBD1 (5 bases). This CDR3 has 9 residues. The CDR3 DNA reads as TGTGCCAGCAGTCCGGACACCAAGTTC. Translation gives CASSPDTKF.

This clonotype was detected many times. V usage is TRBV18 and J usage is TRBJ1-5; 8 nucleotides align to TRBD1. CDR3 length: 14 amino acids. CDR1 is KGHSH, CDR2 LQKENI, per germline. Losses at the gene ends were 4 bases for V and 6 bases for J; bases not matched to a gene: 5. CDR3 nucleotides: TGTGCCAGCTCACTCGGACAGGGCGGTCAGCCCCAGCATTTT. Translation gives CASSLGQGGQPQHF.

This chain links TRBV7-2 with TRBJ2-3; the D is unclear. V was clipped by 3 bases and J by 4 bases, with 5 bases between them. The CDR3 contains 12 residues. Germline V gives CDR1 SGHTA, CDR2 FQGNSA. The CDR3 DNA reads TGTGCCAGCAGCTTTCCCGCAGATACGCAGTATTTT. Translating gives CASSFPADTQYF.

This clonotype is termed medium-sized. The rearrangement joins TRBV11-1 to TRBJ2-1; 15 nucleotides line up with TRBD2. The CDR3 covers 16 residues. The germline gives CDR1 SGHAT, CDR2 FQDESV (reference sequence). J gave up 7 bases and V 7 bases, and 8 bases lay outside the gene matches. For the CDR3, the DNA is TGTGCCAGCACCGACCCGGGACTAGCGGGGGGAAATGAGCAGTTCTTC. This encodes CASTDPGLAGGNEQFF.